The 7 T cell receptor beta chains below all came from one sample that was sequenced in a study of T cell responses to AZD1222 COVID-19 vaccine. Produced via immunoSEQ multiplex PCR; TCRdb's table is partial and in-frame only. This sample carries 130,000 to 150,000 clones, 82% of them seen once, and the ten largest clones take about 4%. The material was peripheral blood, obtained on day 0 of MenACWY control vaccination. The receptors come from an adult in good health.

This clone was recorded only once. The chain employs TRBV28 and TRBJ1-2, with D unresolved. V lost 3 bases to trimming and J lost 8 bases, with 7 bases between them. This CDR3 has 11 residues. Germline V lookup: CDR1 MDHEN, CDR2 SYDVKM. CDR3 sequence (DNA): TGTGCCAGCAGTTTTCGGTTGGGCTACACCTTC. Translating gives CASSFRLGYTF.

V is TRBV27 and J is TRBJ1-5; no firm D call. V was clipped by 3 bases and J by 4 bases, with 7 bases between them. The germline V gene encodes CDR1 MNHEY and CDR2 SMNVEV (reference sequence). This CDR3 has 13 residues. The CDR3 spells CASSFGWNQPQHF. The CDR3 nucleotides are TGTGCCAGCAGTTTTGGGTGGAATCAGCCCCAGCATTTT.

The V and J genes are TRBV28 and TRBJ2-3, with D perhaps matching TRBD1 or TRBD2 (5 bases each). Trimming took 8 bases from V and 1 from J, leaving 10 bases between them. This CDR3 has 13 amino acids. CDR1 and CDR2 (germline): MDHEN, SYDVKM. The CDR3 sequence: CASGLGGTDTQYF. The CDR3 nucleotides are TGTGCCAGCGGTCTGGGGGGCACAGATACGCAGTATTTT.

The gene calls are TRBV6-5 and TRBJ2-1; tentatively, D is TRBD2 (7 bases). The CDR3 has 15 residues. Germline assignment: CDR1 MNHEY and CDR2 SVGAGI. The V end was cut by 4 bases, the J end by 2 bases, with 12 bases between. The CDR3 loop is CASSSQGGAYNEQFF. The CDR3 DNA sequence: TGTGCCAGCAGTTCTCAAGGGGGGGCCTACAATGAGCAGTTCTTC.

V is TRBV6-2 or TRBV6-3 and J is TRBJ2-3; 13 bases match TRBD2. V was clipped by 5 bases and J by 5 bases; unmatched bases: 4. CDR3 size: 15 residues. Germline CDR1 reads MNHEY; CDR2 reads SVGEGT. The CDR3 sequence: CASSLRTSGGDTQYF. The CDR3 region has the DNA TGTGCCAGCAGTCTTCGGACTAGCGGGGGAGATACGCAGTATTTT.

This clone came up a few times. The chain couples TRBV7-6 to TRBJ1-5, with D possibly being TRBD1 (5 bases). Trimming took 5 bases from V and 7 from J, leaving 18 bases between them. Germline loops: CDR1 SGHVS, CDR2 FNYEAQ. The CDR3 is 15 residues long. The CDR3 sequence: CASSARGQGRQPQHF. The CDR3 DNA reads TGTGCCAGCAGCGCAAGGGGCCAGGGCAGACAGCCCCAGCATTTT.

The chain couples TRBV15 to TRBJ1-2; no definite D call. This CDR3 is 13 amino acids long. The germline gives CDR1 LNHNV, CDR2 YYDKDF (reference sequence). V was trimmed by 5 bases and J by 2 bases, leaving 9 bases between them. The CDR3 nucleotides read TGTGCCACCAGCCCCGACACCAACTATGGCTACACCTTC. Protein sequence: CATSPDTNYGYTF.